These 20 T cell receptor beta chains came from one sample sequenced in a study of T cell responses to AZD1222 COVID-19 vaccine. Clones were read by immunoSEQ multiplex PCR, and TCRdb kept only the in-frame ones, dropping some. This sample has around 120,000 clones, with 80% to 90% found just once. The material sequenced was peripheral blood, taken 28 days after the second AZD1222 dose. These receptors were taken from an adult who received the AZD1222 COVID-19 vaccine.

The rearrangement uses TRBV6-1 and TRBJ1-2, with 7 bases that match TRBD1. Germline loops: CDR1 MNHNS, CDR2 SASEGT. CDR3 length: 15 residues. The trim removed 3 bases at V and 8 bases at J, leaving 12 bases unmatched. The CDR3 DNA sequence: TGTGCCAGCAGTGAGACAGGGCGGGCCCGGAAGGGCTACACCTTC. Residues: CASSETGRARKGYTF.

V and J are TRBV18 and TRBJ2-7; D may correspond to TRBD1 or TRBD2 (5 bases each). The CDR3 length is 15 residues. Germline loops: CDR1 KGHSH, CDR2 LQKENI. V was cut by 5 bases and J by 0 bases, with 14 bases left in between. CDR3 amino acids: CASSSGASSSYEQYF. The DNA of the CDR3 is TGTGCCAGCTCATCCGGGGCCTCAAGCTCCTACGAGCAGTACTTC.

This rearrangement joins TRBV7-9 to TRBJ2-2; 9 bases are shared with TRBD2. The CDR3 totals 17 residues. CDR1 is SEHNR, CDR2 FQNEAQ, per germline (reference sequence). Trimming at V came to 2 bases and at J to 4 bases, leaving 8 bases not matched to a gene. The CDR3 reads CASSLMRGGRGTGELFF. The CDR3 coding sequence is TGTGCCAGCAGCTTAATGCGGGGGGGCCGCGGCACCGGGGAGCTGTTTTTT. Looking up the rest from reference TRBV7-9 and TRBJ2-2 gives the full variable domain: DTGVSQNPRHKITKRGQNVTFRCDPISEHNRLYWYRQTLGQGPEFLTYFQNEAQLEKSRLLSDRFSAERPKGSFSTLEIQRTEQGDSAMYLCASSLMRGGRGTGELFFGEGSRLTVL.

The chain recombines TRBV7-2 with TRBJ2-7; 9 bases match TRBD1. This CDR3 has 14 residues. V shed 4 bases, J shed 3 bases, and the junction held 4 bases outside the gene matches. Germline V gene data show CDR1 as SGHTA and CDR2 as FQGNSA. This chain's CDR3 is CASSSGTGFYEQYF. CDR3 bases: TGTGCCAGCAGCTCCGGGACAGGGTTCTACGAGCAGTACTTC.

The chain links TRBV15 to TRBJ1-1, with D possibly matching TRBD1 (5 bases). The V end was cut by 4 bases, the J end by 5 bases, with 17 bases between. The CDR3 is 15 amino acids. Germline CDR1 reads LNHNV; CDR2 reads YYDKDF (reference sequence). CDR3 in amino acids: CATSKGLGGGTEAFF. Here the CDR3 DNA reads TGTGCCACCAGCAAAGGGCTGGGGGGAGGGACTGAAGCTTTCTTT.

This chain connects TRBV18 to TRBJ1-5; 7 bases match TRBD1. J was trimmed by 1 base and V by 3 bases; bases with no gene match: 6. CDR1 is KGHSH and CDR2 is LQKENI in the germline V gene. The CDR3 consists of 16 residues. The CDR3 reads CASSPDRDWSNQPQHF. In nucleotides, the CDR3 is TGTGCCAGCTCACCTGACAGGGATTGGAGCAATCAGCCCCAGCATTTT.

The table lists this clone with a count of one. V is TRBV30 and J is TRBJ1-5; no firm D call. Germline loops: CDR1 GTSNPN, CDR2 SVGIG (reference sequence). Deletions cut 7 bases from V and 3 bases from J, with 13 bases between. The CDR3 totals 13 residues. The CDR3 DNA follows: TGTGCCTACTCGGGAAGCCACAATCAGCCCCAGCATTTT. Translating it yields CAYSGSHNQPQHF.

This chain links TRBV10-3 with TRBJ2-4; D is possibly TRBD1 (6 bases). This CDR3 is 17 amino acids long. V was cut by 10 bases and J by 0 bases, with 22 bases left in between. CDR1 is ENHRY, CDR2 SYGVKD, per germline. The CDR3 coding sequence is TGTGCCACCCCAACGGGACATCATCCTCTAGCCAAAAACATTCAGTACTTC. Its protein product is CATPTGHHPLAKNIQYF.

The CDR3 sequence is CASSQGSYEQYF. The CDR3 bases are TGTGCCAGCAGCCAAGGGTCGTACGAGCAGTACTTC. V and J are TRBV7-9 and TRBJ2-7; unclear D gene. V lost 5 bases, J lost 4 bases, and 9 bases lay in between. CDR1 SEHNR and CDR2 FQNEAQ come from the germline V gene (reference sequence). This CDR3 contains 12 residues. The whole variable domain, remainder taken from reference TRBV7-9 and TRBJ2-7, is DTGVSQNPRHKITKRGQNVTFRCDPISEHNRLYWYRQTLGQGPEFLTYFQNEAQLEKSRLLSDRFSAERPKGSFSTLEIQRTEQGDSAMYLCASSQGSYEQYFGPGTRLTVT.

This CDR3 reads CASSSGQISTDTQYF. DNA of the CDR3: TGTGCCAGCAGTTCGGGACAGATTAGCACAGATACGCAGTATTTT. V gene TRBV6-5 combines with J gene TRBJ2-3, with 7 bases that match TRBD1. The ends lost 4 bases at V and 0 bases at J; junction bases unmatched: 4. CDR3 size: 15 residues. Per germline, CDR1 MNHEY and CDR2 SVGAGI.

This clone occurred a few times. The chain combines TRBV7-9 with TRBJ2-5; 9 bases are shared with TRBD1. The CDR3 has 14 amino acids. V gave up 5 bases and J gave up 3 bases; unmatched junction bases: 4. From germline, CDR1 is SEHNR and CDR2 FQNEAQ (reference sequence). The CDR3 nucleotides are TGTGCCAGCAGCACGCGGACAGGGGAAGAGACCCAGTACTTC. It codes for CASSTRTGEETQYF.

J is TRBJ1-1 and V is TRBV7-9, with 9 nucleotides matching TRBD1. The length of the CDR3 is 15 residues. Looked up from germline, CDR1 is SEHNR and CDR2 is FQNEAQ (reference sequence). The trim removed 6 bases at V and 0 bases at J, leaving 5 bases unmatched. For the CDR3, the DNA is TGTGCCAGCAGGTCAACAGGGGGCTTGAACACTGAAGCTTTCTTT. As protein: CASRSTGGLNTEAFF.

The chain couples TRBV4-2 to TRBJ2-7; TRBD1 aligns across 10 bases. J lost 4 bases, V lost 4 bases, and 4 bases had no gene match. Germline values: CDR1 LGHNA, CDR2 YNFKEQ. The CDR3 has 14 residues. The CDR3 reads CASSLRDRGYEQYF. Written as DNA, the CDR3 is TGTGCCAGCAGCCTTCGGGACAGGGGTTACGAGCAGTACTTC.

Here the CDR3 reads CSVEEGMNTEAFF. In DNA form, the CDR3 reads TGCAGCGTAGAGGAAGGGATGAACACTGAAGCTTTCTTT. V gene TRBV29-1 combines with J gene TRBJ1-1; D not resolved. Germline V gene data show CDR1 as SQVTM and CDR2 as ANQGSEA. The V and J ends lost 6 bases and 0 bases respectively, with 11 bases between them. The CDR3 is made up of 13 amino acids.

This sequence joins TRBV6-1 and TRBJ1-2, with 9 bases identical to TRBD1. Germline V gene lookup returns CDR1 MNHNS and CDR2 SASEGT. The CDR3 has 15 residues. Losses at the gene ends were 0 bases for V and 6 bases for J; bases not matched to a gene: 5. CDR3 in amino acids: CASSEAGGQGDGYTF. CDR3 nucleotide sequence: TGTGCCAGCAGTGAAGCTGGGGGACAGGGAGATGGCTACACCTTC.

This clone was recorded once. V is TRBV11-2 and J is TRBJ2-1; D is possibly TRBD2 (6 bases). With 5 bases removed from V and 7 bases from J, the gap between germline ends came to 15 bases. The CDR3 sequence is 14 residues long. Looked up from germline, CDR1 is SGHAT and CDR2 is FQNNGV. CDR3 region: CASSTPQRVNEQFF. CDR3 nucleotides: TGTGCCAGCAGCACCCCTCAGCGGGTGAATGAGCAGTTCTTC.

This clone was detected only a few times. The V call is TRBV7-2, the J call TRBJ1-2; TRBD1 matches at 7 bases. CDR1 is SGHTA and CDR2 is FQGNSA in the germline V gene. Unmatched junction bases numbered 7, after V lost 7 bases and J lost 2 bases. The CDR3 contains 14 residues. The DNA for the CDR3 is TGTGCCAGCATTGTGACGACAGGGAACTATGGCTACACCTTC. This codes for CASIVTTGNYGYTF.

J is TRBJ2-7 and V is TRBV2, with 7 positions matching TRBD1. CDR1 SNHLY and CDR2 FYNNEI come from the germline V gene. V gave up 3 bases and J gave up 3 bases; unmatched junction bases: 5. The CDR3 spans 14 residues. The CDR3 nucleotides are TGTGCCAGCAGTGACGAGGCAGGGGGCTACGAGCAGTACTTC. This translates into CASSDEAGGYEQYF.

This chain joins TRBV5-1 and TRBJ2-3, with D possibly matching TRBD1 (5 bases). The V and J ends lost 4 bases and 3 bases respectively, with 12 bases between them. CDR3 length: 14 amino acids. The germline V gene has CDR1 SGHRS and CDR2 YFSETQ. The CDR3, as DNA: TGCGCCAGCAGCGACCCTAAGGGGACAGATACGCAGTATTTT. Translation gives CASSDPKGTDTQYF.

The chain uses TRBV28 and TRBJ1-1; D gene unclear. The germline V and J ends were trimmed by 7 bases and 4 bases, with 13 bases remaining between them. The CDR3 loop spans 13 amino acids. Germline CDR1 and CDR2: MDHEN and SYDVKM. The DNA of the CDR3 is TGTGCCAGCACCCCAAGGACGGGCACTGAAGCTTTCTTT. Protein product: CASTPRTGTEAFF.